This T cell receptor (beta chain) was identified during a study of PD-L1 blockade in urothelial cancer. Background on the study: The median number of T cells present in blood samples was around 150,000.

V lost 5 bases, J lost 2 bases, and 9 bases lay in between. Per the germline V gene, CDR1 is GTSNPN and CDR2 is SVGIG (reference sequence). The CDR3 runs 13 residues. This table comes from immunoSEQ multiplex PCR, and its TCRdb copy is limited to in-frame clones, with some not included. The data hold tens of thousands of clones, with over 80% observed a single time. This TCR derives from a man aged 45 to 65 with urothelial cancer. The input for sequencing was PBMCs, taken around atezolizumab (anti-PD-L1) treatment. This rearrangement joins TRBV30 to TRBJ2-2, with D maybe TRBD1 (6 bases). The CDR3 region is CAWRDTNTGELFF. Written as DNA, the CDR3 is TGTGCCTGGCGGGACACTAACACCGGGGAGCTGTTTTTT.